This TCR beta chain appears in the sequencing data of a study of T cell responses to AZD1222 COVID-19 vaccine. Study-wide background: The study pooled second doses at about 4 or about 12 weeks. Study results and caveats: Spike-specific TCR repertoires showed rising breadth and depth after two AZD1222 doses. Donors were largely white British and mainly female; clonal diversity was possibly underestimated. Sampling that yielded the repertoires occurred only after the peak T cell response.

As for this clone: Antigen specificity is unknown.

Method: immunoSEQ multiplex PCR; TCRdb's copy keeps in-frame clones and lacks some. The repertoire consists of about 100,000 clones, with about nine tenths occurring once and the leading ten covering roughly 1.7%. The TCR sequence derives from an adult in good health. Specimen: peripheral blood, collected on day 0 of AZD1222 vaccination.

The CDR3 DNA reads TGTGCCAGCAGTGAAGGGACAGCCTACGAGCAGTACTTC. Translated, it gives CASSEGTAYEQYF. V and J are TRBV6-1 and TRBJ2-7; a weak D match, TRBD1 (6 bases). Germline CDR1 is MNHNS and CDR2 is SASEGT. The length of the CDR3 is 13 residues. V was cut by 1 base and J by 2 bases, with 6 bases left in between.